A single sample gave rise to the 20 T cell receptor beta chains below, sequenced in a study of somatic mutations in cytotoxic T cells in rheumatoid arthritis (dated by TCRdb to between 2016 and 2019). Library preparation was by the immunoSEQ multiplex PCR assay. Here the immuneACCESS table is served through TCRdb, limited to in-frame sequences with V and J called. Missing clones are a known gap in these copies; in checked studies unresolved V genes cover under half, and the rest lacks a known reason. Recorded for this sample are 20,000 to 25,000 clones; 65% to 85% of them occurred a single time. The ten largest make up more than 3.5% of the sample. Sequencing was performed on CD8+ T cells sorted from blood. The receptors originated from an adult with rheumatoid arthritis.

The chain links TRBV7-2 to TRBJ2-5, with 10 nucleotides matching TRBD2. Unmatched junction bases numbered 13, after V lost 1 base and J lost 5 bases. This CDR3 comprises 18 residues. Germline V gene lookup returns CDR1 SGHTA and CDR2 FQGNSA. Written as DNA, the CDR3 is TGTGCCAGCAGCTTAGGGACTAGCGGTCCCCACCTCGGGGAGACCCAGTACTTC. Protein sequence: CASSLGTSGPHLGETQYF. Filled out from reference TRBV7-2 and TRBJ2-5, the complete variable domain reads GAGVSQSPSNKVTEKGKDVELRCDPISGHTALYWYRQSLGQGLEFLIYFQGNSAPDKSGLPSDRFSAERTGGSVSTLTIQRTQQEDSAVYLCASSLGTSGPHLGETQYFGPGTRLLVL.

The CDR3 sequence is CASSLAQGANEKLFF. Written as DNA, the CDR3 is TGTGCCAGCAGCTTAGCTCAGGGGGCAAATGAAAAACTGTTTTTT. The genes are TRBV7-9 and TRBJ1-4; 8 bases line up with TRBD1. The CDR3 spans 15 residues. V shed 0 bases and J 5 bases; nucleotides not matched to a gene: 2. Germline V gene data show CDR1 as SEHNR and CDR2 as FQNEAQ (reference sequence).

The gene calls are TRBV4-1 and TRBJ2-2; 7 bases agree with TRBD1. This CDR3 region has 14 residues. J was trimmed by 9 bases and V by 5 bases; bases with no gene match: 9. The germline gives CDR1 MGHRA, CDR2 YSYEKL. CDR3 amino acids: CASSVRDSYWELFF. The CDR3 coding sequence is TGCGCCAGCAGCGTCCGGGACAGCTATTGGGAGCTGTTTTTT.

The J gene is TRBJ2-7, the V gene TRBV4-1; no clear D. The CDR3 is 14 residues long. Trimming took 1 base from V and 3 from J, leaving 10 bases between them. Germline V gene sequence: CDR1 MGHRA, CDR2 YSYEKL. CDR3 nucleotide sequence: TGCGCCAGCAGCCAAGGGGCAGACCGCTACGAGCAGTACTTC. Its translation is CASSQGADRYEQYF.

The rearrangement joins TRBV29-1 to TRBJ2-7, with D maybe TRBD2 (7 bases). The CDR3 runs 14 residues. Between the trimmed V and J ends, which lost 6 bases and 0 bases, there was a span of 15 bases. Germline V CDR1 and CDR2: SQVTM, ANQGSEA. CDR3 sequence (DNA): TGCAGCGTCGGGGGGCAGGGGAGCTCCTACGAGCAGTACTTC. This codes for CSVGGQGSSYEQYF.

The CDR3 protein is CAGGGFKGNTIYF. Here the CDR3 DNA reads TGTGCCGGAGGGGGCTTCAAGGGAAACACCATATATTTT. The chain uses TRBV6-5 and TRBJ1-3; the match to TRBD1 covers 7 bases. The V gene end was trimmed by 11 bases and the J gene end by 4 bases; junction bases not matched to a gene: 8. The CDR3 totals 13 residues. Germline assignment: CDR1 MNHEY and CDR2 SVGAGI.

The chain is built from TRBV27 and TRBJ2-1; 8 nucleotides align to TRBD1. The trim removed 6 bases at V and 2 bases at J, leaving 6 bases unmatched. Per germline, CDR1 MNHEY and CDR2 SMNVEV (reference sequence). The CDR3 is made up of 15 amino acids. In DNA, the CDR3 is TGTGCCAGCAGCTTGACAGGGGTCACCTACAATGAGCAGTTCTTC. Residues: CASSLTGVTYNEQFF.

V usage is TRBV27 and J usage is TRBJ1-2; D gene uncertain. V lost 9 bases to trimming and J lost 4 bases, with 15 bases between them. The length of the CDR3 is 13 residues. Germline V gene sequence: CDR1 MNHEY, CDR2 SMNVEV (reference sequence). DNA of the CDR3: TGTGCCAGGGAAAGGGTGGATATCTATGGCTACACCTTC. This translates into CARERVDIYGYTF.

CDR3 nucleotide sequence: TGCGCCAGCAGCGGTGGCTATGGAAACAATGAGCAGTTCTTC. Protein sequence: CASSGGYGNNEQFF. The J gene is TRBJ2-1, the V gene TRBV10-2; D gene ambiguous. Germline CDR1 WSHSY, CDR2 SAAADI. Trimming stripped 6 bases from V and 5 bases from J, with 14 bases between. The CDR3 length is 14 residues.

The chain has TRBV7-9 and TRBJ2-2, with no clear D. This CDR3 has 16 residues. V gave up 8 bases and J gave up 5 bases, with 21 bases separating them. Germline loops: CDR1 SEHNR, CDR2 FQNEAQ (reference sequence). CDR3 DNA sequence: TGTGCCAGCGGACCTATGCAGCCCTCGAGGACCGGGGAGCTGTTTTTT. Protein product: CASGPMQPSRTGELFF.

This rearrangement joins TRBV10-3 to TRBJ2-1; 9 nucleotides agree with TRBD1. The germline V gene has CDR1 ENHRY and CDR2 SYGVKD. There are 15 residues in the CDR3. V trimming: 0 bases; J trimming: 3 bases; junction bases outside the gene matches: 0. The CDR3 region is CAISESDRGYNEQFF. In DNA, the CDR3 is TGTGCCATCAGTGAGTCGGACAGGGGCTACAATGAGCAGTTCTTC.

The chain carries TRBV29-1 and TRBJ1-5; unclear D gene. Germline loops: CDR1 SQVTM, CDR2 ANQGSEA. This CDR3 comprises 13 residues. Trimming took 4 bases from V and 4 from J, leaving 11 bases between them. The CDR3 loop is CSVGCLQNQPQHF. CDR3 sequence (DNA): TGCAGCGTTGGCTGTCTACAGAATCAGCCCCAGCATTTT.

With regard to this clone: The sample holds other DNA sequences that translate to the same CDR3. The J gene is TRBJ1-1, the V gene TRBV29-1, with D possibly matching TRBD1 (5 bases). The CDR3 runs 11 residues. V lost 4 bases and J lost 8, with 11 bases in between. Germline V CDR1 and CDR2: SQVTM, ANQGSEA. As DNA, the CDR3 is TGCAGCGTTGTGGCGCAGGGCGAAGCTTTCTTT. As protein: CSVVAQGEAFF.

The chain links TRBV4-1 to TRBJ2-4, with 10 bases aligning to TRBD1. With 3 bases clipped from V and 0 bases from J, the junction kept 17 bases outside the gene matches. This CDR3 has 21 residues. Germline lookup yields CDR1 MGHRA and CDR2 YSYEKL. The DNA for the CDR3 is TGCGCCAGCAGCCAGTTTGGTCTGACAGGGGGCGCACCTTTAGCCAAAAACATTCAGTACTTC. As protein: CASSQFGLTGGAPLAKNIQYF.

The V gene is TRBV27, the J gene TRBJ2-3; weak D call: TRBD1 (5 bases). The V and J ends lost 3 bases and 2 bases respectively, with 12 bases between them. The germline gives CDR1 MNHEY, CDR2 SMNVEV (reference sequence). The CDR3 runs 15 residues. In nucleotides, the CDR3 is TGTGCCAGCAGTTTGGTGGCAGGGCACACAGATACGCAGTATTTT. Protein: CASSLVAGHTDTQYF.

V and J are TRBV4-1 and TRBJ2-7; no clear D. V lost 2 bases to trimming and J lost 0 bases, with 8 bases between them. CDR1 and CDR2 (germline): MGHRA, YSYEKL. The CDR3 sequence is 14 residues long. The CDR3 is CASSQQESSYEQYF. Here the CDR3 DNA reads TGCGCCAGCAGCCAACAGGAGAGCTCCTACGAGCAGTACTTC.

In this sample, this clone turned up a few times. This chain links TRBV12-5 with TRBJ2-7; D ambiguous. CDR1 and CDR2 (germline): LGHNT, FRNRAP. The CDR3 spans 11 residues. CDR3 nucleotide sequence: TGTGCCGTCAGGTACTCCTACGAGCAGTACTTC. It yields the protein CAVRYSYEQYF. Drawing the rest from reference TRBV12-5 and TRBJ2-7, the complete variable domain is DARVTQTPRHKVTEMGQEVTMRCQPILGHNTVFWYRQTMMQGLELLAYFRNRAPLDDSGMPKDRFSAEMPDATLATLKIQPSEPRDSAVYFCAVRYSYEQYFGPGTRLTVT.

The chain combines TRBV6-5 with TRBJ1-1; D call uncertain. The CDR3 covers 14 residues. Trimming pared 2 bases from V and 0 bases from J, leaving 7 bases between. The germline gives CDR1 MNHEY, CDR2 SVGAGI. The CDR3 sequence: CASSYTEMNTEAFF. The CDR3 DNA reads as TGTGCCAGCAGTTACACAGAGATGAACACTGAAGCTTTCTTT.

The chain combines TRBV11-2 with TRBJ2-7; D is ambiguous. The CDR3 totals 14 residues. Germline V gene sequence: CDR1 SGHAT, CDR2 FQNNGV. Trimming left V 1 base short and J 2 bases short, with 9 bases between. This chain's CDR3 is CASSLGTATYEQYF. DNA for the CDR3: TGTGCCAGCAGCTTAGGCACGGCTACCTACGAGCAGTACTTC.

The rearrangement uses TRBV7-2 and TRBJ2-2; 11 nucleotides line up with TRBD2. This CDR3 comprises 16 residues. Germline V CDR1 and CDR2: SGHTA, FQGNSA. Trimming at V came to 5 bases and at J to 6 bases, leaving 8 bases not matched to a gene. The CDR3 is CASSPYSGGASGELFF. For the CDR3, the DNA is TGTGCCAGCAGCCCCTATAGCGGGGGGGCCTCCGGGGAGCTGTTTTTT.